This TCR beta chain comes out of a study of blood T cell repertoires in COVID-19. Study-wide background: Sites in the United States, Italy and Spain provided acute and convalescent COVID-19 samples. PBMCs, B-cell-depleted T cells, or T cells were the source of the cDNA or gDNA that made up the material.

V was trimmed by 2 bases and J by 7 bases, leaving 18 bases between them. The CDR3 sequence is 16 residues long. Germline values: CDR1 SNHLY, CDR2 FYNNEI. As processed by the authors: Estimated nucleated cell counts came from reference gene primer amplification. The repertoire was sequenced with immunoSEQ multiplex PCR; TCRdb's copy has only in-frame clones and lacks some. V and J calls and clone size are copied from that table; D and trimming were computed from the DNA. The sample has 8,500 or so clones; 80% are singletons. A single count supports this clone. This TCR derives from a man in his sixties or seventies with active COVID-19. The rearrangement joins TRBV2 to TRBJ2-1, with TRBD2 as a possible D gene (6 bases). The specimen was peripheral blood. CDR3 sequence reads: CASSEYQTGSANEQFF. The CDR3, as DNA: TGTGCCAGCAGTGAATACCAAACCGGGAGCGCTAATGAGCAGTTCTTC.